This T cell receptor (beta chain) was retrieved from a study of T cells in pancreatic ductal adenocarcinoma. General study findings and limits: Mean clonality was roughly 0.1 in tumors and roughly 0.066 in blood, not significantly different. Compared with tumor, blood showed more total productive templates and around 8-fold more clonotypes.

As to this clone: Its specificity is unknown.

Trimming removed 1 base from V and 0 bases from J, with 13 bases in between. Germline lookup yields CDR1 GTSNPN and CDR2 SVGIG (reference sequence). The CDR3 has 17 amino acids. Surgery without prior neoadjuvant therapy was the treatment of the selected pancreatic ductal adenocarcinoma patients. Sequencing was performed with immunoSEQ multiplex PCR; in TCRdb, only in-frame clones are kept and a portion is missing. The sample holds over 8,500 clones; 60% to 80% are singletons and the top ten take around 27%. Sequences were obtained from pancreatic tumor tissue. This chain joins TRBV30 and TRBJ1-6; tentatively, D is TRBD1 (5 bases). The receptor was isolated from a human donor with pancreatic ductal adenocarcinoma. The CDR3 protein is CAWSGEGANSYNSPLHF. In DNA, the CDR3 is TGTGCCTGGAGTGGAGAAGGGGCGAACTCCTATAATTCACCCCTCCACTTT.